The clone carrying this T cell receptor beta chain has more than one count but fewer than ten. This record comes from a study of T-cell memory formation after mild COVID-19. TCRdb processed the 5' RACE reads anew with MiXCR; each CDR3 protein has one entry. The top ten clones hold approximately 20% of a sample with under 250,000 distinct CDR3 sequences, roughly 9.4% of them seen once. The germline V gene has CDR1 SGHVS and CDR2 FQNEAQ. With 5 bases removed from V and 7 bases from J, the gap between germline ends came to 18 bases. The CDR3 has 15 amino acids. J is TRBJ2-1 and V is TRBV7-8; D gene uncertain. The source material was PBMCs or a T cell subset sorted from them (not recorded which). This sequence originates from a man aged 18 to 30 who had mild COVID-19 (a few samples of this study predate the infection). Cell type and time point are not known. The CDR3 DNA follows: TGTGCCAGCAGCCGCGACCGCTACCCGGTAAATGAGCAGTTCTTC. Translating gives CASSRDRYPVNEQFF.